This T cell receptor beta chain was documented in a study of shared clonotypes between healthy human individuals (dated by TCRdb to 2020 to 2021). About the investigation overall: Two women and a few men aged 18 to 49 years were included in the cohort. Per donor, three plates each were used for CD4 naive and CD4 memory, two for CD8 naive, and one for CD8 memory. Blood TCR repertoires of four to six healthy adults were deeply sequenced to estimate repertoire size and the extent of clonotype sharing between individuals. To increase sequencing depth and limit assay-specific biases, TCR repertoire library preparation and sequencing were carried out by different laboratories using diverse techniques. Per donor, leukapheresis produced somewhere between about 0.9 and 10 billion PBMCs. Here is what the overall study found, with its caveats: Rarefaction of sorted-subset datasets indicated incomplete sequencing despite the large sequencing depth. Sampling was restricted to blood, and TCR repertoires in tissue are likely to differ from TCR repertoires in blood. Pairwise subsampling indicated that sequencing depth was expected to affect the degree of clonotype sharing among donors. Because the study included only a small number of donors, the genetic and exposure-history diversity represented was limited. Naive subsets generally had larger estimated clonotype richness than memory subsets did. Compared with non-shared clonotypes, the clonotypes found in all four sorted-subset donors had higher generation probabilities. When a handful of donors were compared, the shared fraction of clonotypes was about 5.5% for naive CD4, 3.5% to 4% for naive CD8, roughly 2.3% for memory CD4, and 0.4% for memory CD8.

TCR CDR3 regions were amplified from genomic DNA by multiplex PCR using the deep immunoSEQ assay. For each cell subset, the extracted genomic DNA was distributed evenly across all wells of several immunoSEQ 96-well plates, and each plate served as one replicate. Each replicate PCR for sorted subsets received about 200 ng genomic DNA, equal to tens of thousands of T cell genomes. The purified libraries were quantified using a Qubit 3.0 fluorometer, sized with a Bioanalyzer 2100, and then quantified again using the KAPA Library Quantification kit. Every immunoSEQ 96-well plate was sequenced on a dedicated single-read 150-cycle Illumina NextSeq 550 flow cell. Turning to the authors' computational methods: The immunoSEQ output contained only junctional sequences without quality scores, so filtering could not match that applied to full-length reads. To assign V/J genes and CDR3, sequences were annotated using PyIR, a Python wrapper for IgBLAST v1.9, with IMGT germline references. Reads with weak V/J assignments (E-value above 1e-6), missing CDR3, stop codons, out-of-frame junctions, or ambiguous translated residues were removed. V3J clonotypes were defined as sequences sharing an identical inferred V gene, J gene, and CDR3 amino acid sequence. Percentage overlap between repertoires was calculated by dividing the number of shared unique clonotypes by the size of the smaller repertoire. Repertoire richness was assessed with RTK rarefaction, the Chao1 estimator, and Recon v2.1 estimates of unobserved clonotypes. For all TCRbeta clonotypes obtained by the gDNA method from four donors, generation probabilities were computed with OLGA. Entries here come from immuneACCESS through TCRdb and include only in-frame sequences with V and J called. Some clones fail to appear in such tables; in the studies checked, an unresolved V gene covers under half of the shortfall, and the cause of the remainder is unknown. Clone size and V and J calls were adopted from that table, with D and trimming inferred from the DNA. This sample is represented by some 2.1 million clones; about 95% of them were singletons. 1% to 1.3% of the sample is taken by the ten largest.

For this clone: The antigen it recognizes is unknown. Per-base qualities were not stored, and no clone one base away is much larger.

The CDR3 contains 18 residues, cysteine and phenylalanine counted. Only the CDR3 part of the read is kept: 54 bases, read in frame from the first base. The germline V gene (reference sequence) yields SEHNR for CDR1 and FQNEAQ for CDR2. Cut back by 6 bases and 0 bases, the V and J ends lie 23 bases apart. CD8 naive samples were obtained by positive selection for CCR7 among CD45RO-negative cells, yielding a CD45RA+CCR7+ population from which TemRA cells were excluded. The donors were healthy, HIV-negative adults who had no recently reported acute infections or vaccinations. All donors were Caucasian adults living in Nashville, Tennessee, USA. Blood was collected by leukapheresis, and PBMCs were isolated by Ficoll-Histopaque density gradient centrifugation and then cryopreserved in liquid nitrogen vapor phase. Analytical flow cytometry was used to check the purity and quantity of each magnetically sorted T cell population. Genomic DNA was isolated from each sorted fraction and quantified by UV absorbance on a Nanodrop 2000c.

The sequence came from a man aged 18 to 29 in good health. Source material: naive CD8+ T cells sorted from blood. Reading the label with the study, this specimen's cell subset or site is: CD45RA+CCR7+. The sequence is built from TRBV7-9 and TRBJ2-5, and perhaps TRBD2 as D gene, on 5 matching bases. The CDR3 reads as follows: CASSFNELGPTHQETQYF. The DNA is TGTGCCAGCAGTTTTAACGAACTAGGCCCAACCCACCAAGAGACCCAGTACTTC.